One and the same sample provided the 26 T cell receptor beta chains below, sequenced in a study of regulatory T cells in long-lasting Graves disease. Researchers made TCR beta libraries by using iRepertoire HTBI primers and running Arm-PCR on CDR3 regions. TCRdb analysed the multiplex PCR reads with MiXCR anew, one entry per CDR3 protein. The table lists 250,000 or so distinct CDR3 sequences, roughly a fifth of them singletons. Stated time point: newly diagnosed GD, antithyroid drugs for less than 3 months. TCR sequences were obtained from RNA taken from PBMCs. Sequenced here: peripheral blood mononuclear cells (PBMCs), sampled at new diagnosis, from a patient treated with antithyroid drugs. Receptors originate from a female donor with Graves disease.

The chain carries TRBV5-1 and TRBJ1-1; D is ambiguous. The CDR3 length is 14 residues. Germline assignment: CDR1 SGHRS and CDR2 YFSETQ. The V gene lost 5 bases and the J gene lost 4 bases, with 15 bases spanning the gap. CDR3 nucleotides: TGCGCCAGCAGTGTAGCCGGTAGGAGCACTGAAGCTTTCTTT. As protein: CASSVAGRSTEAFF.

The chain couples TRBV5-1 to TRBJ2-1, with D maybe TRBD1 (6 bases). Trimming left V 4 bases short and J 7 bases short, with 18 bases between. CDR1 is SGHRS, CDR2 YFSETQ, per germline. The CDR3 is 15 residues long. The CDR3 region is CASSPTPGESNEQFF. The CDR3 DNA is TGCGCCAGCAGCCCGACCCCAGGGGAGTCGAATGAGCAGTTCTTC.

At least ten counts were recorded for this clonotype. The chain uses TRBV4-1 and TRBJ1-1; D not resolved. From germline, CDR1 is MGHRA and CDR2 YSYEKL. The CDR3 is 15 amino acids. Deletions cut 4 bases from V and 0 bases from J, with 12 bases between. CDR3 in amino acids: CASSLGGSMNTEAFF. In nucleotides, the CDR3 is TGCGCCAGCAGCCTCGGAGGTTCCATGAACACTGAAGCTTTCTTT.

In this sample, this clonotype turned up many times. This chain connects TRBV6-2 or TRBV6-3 to TRBJ1-5, with D perhaps matching TRBD1 (6 bases). Germline CDR1 and CDR2: MNHEY and SVGEGT. V gave up 0 bases and J gave up 6 bases, with 9 bases separating them. This CDR3 contains 14 residues. CDR3 nucleotide sequence: TGTGCCAGCAGTTACTCGACAGGAGGTCAGCCCCAGCATTTT. Its protein product is CASSYSTGGQPQHF.

This clonotype showed up many times. The chain has TRBV12-3 or TRBV12-4 and TRBJ2-1, with TRBD2 matching over 7 bases. The V segment lost 7 bases and the J segment 6 bases; nucleotides outside the gene matches: 0. The CDR3 is 11 residues long. The CDR3 loop reads CASTSGNEQFF. In nucleotides, the CDR3 is TGTGCCAGCACTAGCGGCAATGAGCAGTTCTTC.

With regard to this clonotype: With a far larger clone one base away, a read error is the likely cause. The CDR3 nucleotides are TGTGCCAGCAGCTTAGCTACTAGCGGGACCAGGGAGCAGTTCTTC. Translating it yields CASSLATSGTREQFF. The J gene is TRBJ2-1, the V gene TRBV2; 10 bases agree with TRBD2. CDR1 SNHLY and CDR2 FYNNEI come from the germline V gene. V was pared by 6 bases and J by 10 bases, with 12 bases of the junction left unmatched. CDR3 length: 15 residues. The complete variable domain, with remaining parts taken from reference TRBV2 and TRBJ2-1, reads EPEVTQTPSHQVTQMGQEVILRCVPISNHLYFYWYRQILGQKVEFLVSFYNNEISEKSEIFDDQFSVERPDGSNFTLKIRSTKLEDSAMYFCASSLATSGTREQFFGPGTRLTVL.

In its sample, this clonotype was seen many times. J is TRBJ2-3 and V is TRBV5-5; D perhaps matches TRBD1 (5 bases). Germline V gives CDR1 SGHKS, CDR2 YYEKEE (reference sequence). Trimming shortened V by 1 base and J by 0 bases, and 9 bases separated the two germline ends. The CDR3 covers 15 residues. Here the CDR3 DNA reads TGTGCCAGCAGCTTGTCAGGGTTTAGCACAGATACGCAGTATTTT. Its protein is CASSLSGFSTDTQYF.

The chain carries TRBV4-3 and TRBJ2-1, with 8 bases aligning to TRBD2. CDR1 is LGHNA, CDR2 YSLEER, per germline. Trimming cost V 0 bases and J 4 bases; bases outside gene matches: 11. The CDR3 is 18 amino acids. DNA for the CDR3: TGCGCCAGCAGCCAAGAGCGGATGGCGGGGGGCGCATACAATGAGCAGTTCTTC. Its protein is CASSQERMAGGAYNEQFF.

There are many counts of this clonotype. As DNA, the CDR3 is TGTGCCAGCAAGCTAGCGGAAGCGACAGATACGCAGTATTTT. Encoded protein: CASKLAEATDTQYF. V is TRBV6-1 and J is TRBJ2-3; 7 bases fit TRBD2. Trimming removed 7 bases from V and 3 bases from J; junction bases left unmatched: 7. The CDR3 sequence is 14 residues long. The germline gives CDR1 MNHNS, CDR2 SASEGT.

This clonotype showed up just a few times. The chain links TRBV14 to TRBJ1-2; 7 bases map to TRBD1. The CDR3 is 15 residues long. Unmatched junction bases numbered 6, after V lost 1 base and J lost 4 bases. Germline V lookup: CDR1 SGHDN, CDR2 FVKESK. The CDR3 region is CASSQVQGPGYGYTF. The DNA of the CDR3 is TGTGCCAGCAGCCAAGTACAGGGGCCCGGCTATGGCTACACCTTC.

The rearrangement links TRBV7-2 to TRBJ2-7, with TRBD2 matching over 16 bases. The CDR3 extends over 18 amino acids. Germline CDR1 reads SGHTA; CDR2 reads FQGNSA. With V trimmed by 1 base and J by 0 bases, 3 bases remained unmatched. The CDR3 region is CASSLEGLAGGSSYEQYF. CDR3 nucleotides: TGTGCCAGCAGCTTAGAGGGACTAGCGGGAGGGAGCTCCTACGAGCAGTACTTC.

This clonotype was seen many times. This chain uses TRBV7-7 with TRBJ1-1, with D tentatively TRBD1 (6 bases). CDR3 length: 13 amino acids. The germline V and J ends were trimmed by 8 bases and 2 bases, with 12 bases remaining between them. Germline V lookup: CDR1 SSHAT, CDR2 FNYEAQ (reference sequence). The DNA for the CDR3 is TGTGCCAGCTTAGGACAGATTAACACTGAAGCTTTCTTT. Its translation is CASLGQINTEAFF.

Of note for this clonotype: With a much larger clone just one base away, this may be a read error. This chain joins TRBV29-1 and TRBJ2-3; TRBD2 agrees at 7 bases. The end of the DNA aligns better with TRBJ2-5, so the J call may be wrong. The length of the CDR3 is 12 residues. CDR1 SQVTM and CDR2 ANQGSEA come from the germline V gene. CDR3 region: CSVAEGGEAQYF. The CDR3 DNA reads as TGCAGCGTTGCGGAGGGAGGGGAGGCCCAGTACTTC.

There are many counts of this clonotype. The chain recombines TRBV6-1 with TRBJ2-3; perhaps TRBD2 as D (6 bases). V lost 2 bases and J lost 0, with 15 bases in between. The V gene's germline CDR1 is MNHNS and CDR2 SASEGT. The CDR3 is 17 amino acids. Here the CDR3 reads CASSERVGGSSTDTQYF. The CDR3 DNA is TGTGCCAGCAGTGAAAGGGTTGGGGGGTCAAGCACAGATACGCAGTATTTT.

This clonotype was recorded at least ten times. The V gene is TRBV6-1, the J gene TRBJ1-5, with TRBD1 as a possible D gene (6 bases). The V end was cut by 7 bases, the J end by 4 bases, with 14 bases between. This CDR3 is built from 14 residues. Germline V gene lookup returns CDR1 MNHNS and CDR2 SASEGT. CDR3 sequence (DNA): TGTGCCAGCAACATCAAGAGGGGGAATCAGCCCCAGCATTTT. This codes for CASNIKRGNQPQHF.

This clonotype was counted ten times or more. V and J are TRBV11-3 and TRBJ2-5, with 12 positions matching TRBD2. Germline V gene sequence: CDR1 SGHNT, CDR2 YENEEA. The CDR3 totals 15 residues. The V and J ends lost 5 bases and 5 bases, in that order; junction bases with no gene match: 6. The CDR3 nucleotides are TGTGCCAGCAGCGCACTAGCGGGAGGCGGGGAGACCCAGTACTTC. It yields the protein CASSALAGGGETQYF.

This clonotype showed up many times. The V and J genes are TRBV12-3 or TRBV12-4 and TRBJ1-3, with D maybe TRBD1 (5 bases). Trimming stripped 1 base from V and 1 base from J, with 11 bases between. The CDR3 contains 16 residues. As DNA, the CDR3 is TGTGCCAGCAGTTTAGTGGCAGGGAAGTCTGGAAACACCATATATTTT. Protein: CASSLVAGKSGNTIYF.

This clonotype occurred many times. The rearrangement links TRBV7-2 to TRBJ2-2, with TRBD2 matching over 9 bases. The germline V gene has CDR1 SGHTA and CDR2 FQGNSA. The V gene end was trimmed by 1 base and the J gene end by 4 bases; junction bases not matched to a gene: 7. The CDR3 is 17 residues long. CDR3 DNA sequence: TGTGCCAGCAGCTTAGAGGCGGGAGGGGTCTCCACCGGGGAGCTGTTTTTT. This sequence encodes CASSLEAGGVSTGELFF.

This clonotype came up many times. This chain links TRBV5-6 with TRBJ2-1; D is undetermined. Trimming stripped 0 bases from V and 8 bases from J, with 6 bases between. Per germline, CDR1 SGHDT and CDR2 YYEEEE. The CDR3 contains 12 residues. The CDR3 DNA reads as TGTGCCAGCAGCTTGGCCCAATATGAGCAGTTCTTC. It is translated as CASSLAQYEQFF.

There are many counts of this clonotype. J is TRBJ2-7 and V is TRBV3-1; D is unresolved. Germline assignment: CDR1 LGHDT and CDR2 YNNKEL (reference sequence). CDR3 length: 12 residues. The V end was cut by 2 bases, the J end by 7 bases, with 9 bases between. CDR3 region: CASSQTSWEQYF. The CDR3 DNA follows: TGTGCCAGCAGCCAAACAAGTTGGGAGCAGTACTTC.

This CDR3 reads CASSRQGDAQPQHF. CDR3 sequence (DNA): TGTGCCAGTAGCAGACAGGGGGATGCTCAGCCCCAGCATTTT. The chain is built from TRBV19 and TRBJ1-5, with 9 bases identical to TRBD1. The CDR3 is made up of 14 amino acids. With V trimmed by 6 bases and J by 6 bases, 6 bases remained unmatched. The germline V gene has CDR1 LNHDA and CDR2 SQIVND (reference sequence). Full variable domain (rest looked up from reference TRBV19 and TRBJ1-5): DGGITQSPKYLFRKEGQNVTLSCEQNLNHDAMYWYRQDPGQGLRLIYYSQIVNDFQKGDIAEGYSVSREKKESFPLTVTSAQKNPTAFYLCASSRQGDAQPQHFGDGTRLSIL.

This clonotype was counted only a few times. A far larger clone is one nucleotide away, so this likely arose from a read error. This chain joins TRBV7-2 and TRBJ2-4; D remains ambiguous. The DNA end lines up better with TRBJ2-5; the J call may be wrong. The CDR3 consists of 13 residues. Germline CDR1 and CDR2: SGHTA and FQGNSA. In nucleotides, the CDR3 is TGTGCCAGCAGCTTCGACACCCCCGAGACCCAGTACTTC. As protein: CASSFDTPETQYF.

V and J are TRBV9 and TRBJ2-3, with TRBD2 as a possible D gene (6 bases). Between the trimmed V and J ends, which lost 3 bases and 2 bases, there was a span of 16 bases. Germline CDR1 is SGDLS and CDR2 is YYNGEE. The CDR3 sequence is 16 residues long. In DNA form, the CDR3 reads TGTGCCAGCAGCGACGAAACTAGCAGAAACACAGATACGCAGTATTTT. Its translation: CASSDETSRNTDTQYF.

The chain has TRBV7-6 and TRBJ2-6; 8 bases match TRBD1. The ends lost 5 bases at V and 4 bases at J; junction bases unmatched: 10. Germline CDR1 is SGHVS and CDR2 is FNYEAQ. CDR3 length: 17 amino acids. CDR3 sequence: CASSTITGGRGANVLTF. DNA of the CDR3: TGTGCCAGCAGCACGATTACAGGGGGTAGAGGGGCCAACGTCCTGACTTTC.

This clonotype has just a few counts. The J gene is TRBJ1-3, the V gene TRBV6-2 or TRBV6-3; D is perhaps TRBD1 (5 bases). Germline CDR1 is MNHEY and CDR2 is SVGEGT. This CDR3 has 14 residues. Trimming pared 2 bases from V and 2 bases from J, leaving 7 bases between. The CDR3 loop reads CASSYRGTGNTIYF. The DNA for the CDR3 is TGTGCCAGCAGTTACAGGGGCACTGGAAACACCATATATTTT.

There are many counts of this clonotype. The rearrangement uses TRBV3-1 and TRBJ1-1, with no clear D. Trimming pared 6 bases from V and 11 bases from J, leaving 13 bases between. The V gene's germline CDR1 is LGHDT and CDR2 YNNKEL (reference sequence). This CDR3 spans 11 amino acids. CDR3 DNA: TGTGCCAGCAGAGGTGGAAGGAAGGCTTTCTTT. Translating gives CASRGGRKAFF.